This T cell receptor (beta chain) appears in the sequencing data of a study of molecular identifiers for immune sequencing clone quantification. Study outcomes and limitations: Clones above 20 RNA copies contained over 97% of effector molecules but under 1% of naive ones.

TCRdb itself ran the PCR reads through MiXCR, one entry per CDR3 protein. The sample includes 60,000 to 75,000 distinct CDR3 sequences, around 19% of them seen just once. The CDR3 runs 16 residues. The V gene lost 3 bases and the J gene lost 3 bases, with 17 bases spanning the gap. Germline lookup yields CDR1 LNHNV and CDR2 YYDKDF (reference sequence). Based on a CD8+CD4-CCR7+CD45RA+ profile, naive CD8 T cells were sorted. This clonotype was detected ten times or more. No antigen is known for it. Sample: naive CD8+ T cells from blood, with Jurkat cell RNA spiked in. Subset denoted: FACS-sorted CD8+CD4-CCR7+CD45RA+ naive T cells. This rearrangement joins TRBV15 to TRBJ1-1; tentatively, D is TRBD1 (5 bases). The sequence was obtained from a human donor in good health. Some libraries in this study had Jurkat cell RNA spiked in. CDR3 coding DNA: TGTGCCACCAGCAGTCCCGACAGATTCCCGGACACTGAAGCTTTCTTT. It yields the protein CATSSPDRFPDTEAFF.